The text below deals with one TCR beta chain. Participants were placed into cohorts based on the clinical history they reported. Assay used: immunoSEQ multiplex PCR; TCRdb lists only in-frame clones, some missing. This table holds about 410,000 clones, roughly 86% found once. The data stem from a study of blood T cell repertoires in COVID-19. Study summary: Samples of COVID-19 (acute and convalescent) were obtained from the United States, Italy and Spain. T cells, B-cell-depleted T cells, or PBMCs provided the cDNA or gDNA that served as material.

Germline V lookup: CDR1 SGHRS, CDR2 YFSETQ. V trimming: 4 bases; J trimming: 5 bases; junction bases outside the gene matches: 10. This CDR3 spans 16 amino acids. The V and J genes are TRBV5-1 and TRBJ2-5; 11 nucleotides align to TRBD2. The receptor comes from a woman in her twenties or thirties who had recovered from COVID-19. The sequencing input was PBMCs or T cells enriched from blood (not recorded which). The chain's CDR3 is CASSPRLAGGPETQYF. As DNA, the CDR3 is TGCGCCAGCAGCCCACGGTTAGCGGGAGGGCCGGAGACCCAGTACTTC. Full variable domain (rest looked up from reference TRBV5-1 and TRBJ2-5): KAGVTQTPRYLIKTRGQQVTLSCSPISGHRSVSWYQQTPGQGLQFLFEYFSETQRNKGNFPGRFSGRQFSNSRSEMNVSTLELGDSALYLCASSPRLAGGPETQYFGPGTRLLVL.